This T cell receptor (beta chain) was captured by sequencing in a study of blood T cell repertoires in COVID-19. J was trimmed by 4 bases and V by 4 bases; bases with no gene match: 1. The CDR3 consists of 14 residues. CDR1 and CDR2 from the germline V gene are MRHNA and SNTAGT. This clone was detected a few times. As processed by the authors: The authors estimated nucleated cell counts from reference gene primer amplification. Repertoires were generated with immunoSEQ multiplex PCR, while TCRdb's copy carries only in-frame clones and drops some. The V and J calls and clone size are taken from that table; D and trimming were inferred from the DNA. The sample lists approximately 160,000 clones, around four fifths occurring once.

The chain links TRBV6-4 to TRBJ1-1, with 12 bases fitting TRBD1. Sequenced: peripheral blood. The receptor was derived from an elderly woman with acute or convalescent COVID-19. The CDR3 reads CASSVGQGATEAFF. DNA of the CDR3: TGTGCCAGCAGTGTGGGACAGGGGGCCACTGAAGCTTTCTTT.